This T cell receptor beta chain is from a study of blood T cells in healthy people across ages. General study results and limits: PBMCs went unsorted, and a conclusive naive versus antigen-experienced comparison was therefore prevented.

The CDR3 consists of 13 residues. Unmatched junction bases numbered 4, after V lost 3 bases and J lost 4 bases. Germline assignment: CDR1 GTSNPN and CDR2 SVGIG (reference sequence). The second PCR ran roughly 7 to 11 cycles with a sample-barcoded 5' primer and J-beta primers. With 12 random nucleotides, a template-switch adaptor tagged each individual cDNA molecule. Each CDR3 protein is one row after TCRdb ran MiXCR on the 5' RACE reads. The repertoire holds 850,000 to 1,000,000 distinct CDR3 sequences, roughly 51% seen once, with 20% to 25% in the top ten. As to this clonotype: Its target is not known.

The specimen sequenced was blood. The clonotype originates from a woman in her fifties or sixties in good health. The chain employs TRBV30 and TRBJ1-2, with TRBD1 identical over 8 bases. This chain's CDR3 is CAWRRDRSYGYTF. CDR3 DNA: TGTGCCTGGAGACGGGACAGGTCCTATGGCTACACCTTC.